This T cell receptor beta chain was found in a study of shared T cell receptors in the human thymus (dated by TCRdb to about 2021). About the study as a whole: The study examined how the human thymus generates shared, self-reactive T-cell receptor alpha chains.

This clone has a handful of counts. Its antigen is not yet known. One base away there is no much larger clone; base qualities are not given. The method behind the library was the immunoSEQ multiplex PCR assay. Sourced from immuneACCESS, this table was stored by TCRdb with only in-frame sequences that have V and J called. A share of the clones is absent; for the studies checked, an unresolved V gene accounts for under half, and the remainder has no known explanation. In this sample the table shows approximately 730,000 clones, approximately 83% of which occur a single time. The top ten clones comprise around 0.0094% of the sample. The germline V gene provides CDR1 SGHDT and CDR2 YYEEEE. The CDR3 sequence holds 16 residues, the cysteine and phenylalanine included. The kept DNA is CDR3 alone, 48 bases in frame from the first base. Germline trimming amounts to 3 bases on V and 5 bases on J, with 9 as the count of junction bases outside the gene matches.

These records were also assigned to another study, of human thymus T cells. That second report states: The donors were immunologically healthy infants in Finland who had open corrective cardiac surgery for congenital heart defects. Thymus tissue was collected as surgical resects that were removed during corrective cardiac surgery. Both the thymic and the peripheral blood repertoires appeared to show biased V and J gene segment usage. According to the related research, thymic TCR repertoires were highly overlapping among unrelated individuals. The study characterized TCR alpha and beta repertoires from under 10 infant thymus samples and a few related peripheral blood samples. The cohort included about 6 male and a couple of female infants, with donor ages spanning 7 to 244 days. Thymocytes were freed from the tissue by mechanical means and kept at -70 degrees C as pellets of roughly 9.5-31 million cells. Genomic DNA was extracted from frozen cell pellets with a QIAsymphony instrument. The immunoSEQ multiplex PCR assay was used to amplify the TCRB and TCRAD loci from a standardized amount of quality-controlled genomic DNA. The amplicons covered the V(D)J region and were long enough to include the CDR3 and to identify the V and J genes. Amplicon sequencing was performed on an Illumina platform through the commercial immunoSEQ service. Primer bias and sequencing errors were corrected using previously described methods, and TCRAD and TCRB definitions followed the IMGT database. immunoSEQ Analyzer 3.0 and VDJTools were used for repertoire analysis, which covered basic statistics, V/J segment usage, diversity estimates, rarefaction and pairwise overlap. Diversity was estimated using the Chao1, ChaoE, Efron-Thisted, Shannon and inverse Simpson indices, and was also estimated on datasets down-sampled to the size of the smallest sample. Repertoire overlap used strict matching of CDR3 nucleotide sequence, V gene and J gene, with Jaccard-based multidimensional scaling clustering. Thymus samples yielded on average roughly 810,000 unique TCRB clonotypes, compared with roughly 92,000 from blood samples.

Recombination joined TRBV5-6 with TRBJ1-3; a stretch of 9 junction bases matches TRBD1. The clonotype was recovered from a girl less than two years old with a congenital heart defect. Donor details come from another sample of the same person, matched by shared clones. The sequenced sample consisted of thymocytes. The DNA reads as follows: TGTGCCAGCAGCTCTTGGGACAGGGTAATCAGAAACACCATATATTTT. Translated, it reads CASSSWDRVIRNTIYF.